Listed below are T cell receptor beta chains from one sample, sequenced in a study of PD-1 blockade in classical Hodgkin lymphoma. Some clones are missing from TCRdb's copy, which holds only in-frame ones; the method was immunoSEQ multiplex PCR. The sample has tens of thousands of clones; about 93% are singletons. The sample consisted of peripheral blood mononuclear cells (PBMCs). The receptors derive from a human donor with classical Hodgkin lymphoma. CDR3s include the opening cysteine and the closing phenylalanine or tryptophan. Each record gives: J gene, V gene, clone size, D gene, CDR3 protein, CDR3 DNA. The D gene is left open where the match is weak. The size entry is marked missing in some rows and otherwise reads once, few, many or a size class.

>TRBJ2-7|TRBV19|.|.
CASSLEGTVYEQYF
TGTGCCAGTAGTCTGGAGGGGACAGTCTACGAGCAGTACTTC
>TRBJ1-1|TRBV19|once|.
CASSLLLGPTEAFF
TGTGCCAGTAGTCTCTTATTAGGACCGACTGAAGCTTTCTTT
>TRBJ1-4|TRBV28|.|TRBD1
CASSRDRRNEKLFF
TGTGCCAGCAGTCGGGACAGAAGGAATGAAAAACTGTTTTTT
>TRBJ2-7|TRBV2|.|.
CASSEVASPRYEQYF
TGTGCCAGCAGTGAGGTCGCCAGTCCCCGATACGAGCAGTACTTC
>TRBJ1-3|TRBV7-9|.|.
CASSPRSQGTGNTIYF
TGTGCCAGCAGCCCCCGCTCGCAGGGGACTGGAAACACCATATATTTT
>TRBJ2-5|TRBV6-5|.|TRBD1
CASSYPTGGGETQYF
TGTGCCAGCAGTTACCCAACAGGGGGAGGAGAGACCCAGTACTTC
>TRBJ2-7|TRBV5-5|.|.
CASSLDASRAYEQYF
TGTGCCAGCAGCTTGGACGCGAGTCGGGCCTACGAGCAGTACTTC
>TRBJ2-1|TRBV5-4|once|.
CASSLARASAYNEQFF
TGTGCCAGCAGCTTGGCCCGGGCTAGCGCCTACAATGAGCAGTTCTTC
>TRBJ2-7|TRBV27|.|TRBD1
CASSLRDSIYEQYF
TGTGCCAGCAGTTTAAGGGACAGCATCTACGAGCAGTACTTC
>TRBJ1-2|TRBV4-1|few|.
CASSQPDQGRGYTF
TGCGCCAGCAGCCAGCCCGATCAGGGTAGGGGGTACACCTTC
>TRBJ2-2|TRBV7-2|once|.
CASSSSGLNTGELFF
TGTGCCAGCAGTTCGAGCGGGTTGAACACCGGGGAGCTGTTTTTT
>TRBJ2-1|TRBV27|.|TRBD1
CASSKGTGQSSYNEQFF
TGTGCCAGCAGTAAGGGGACAGGGCAGAGCTCCTACAATGAGCAGTTCTTC
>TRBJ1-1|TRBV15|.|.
CATSRGGTTDEAFF
TGTGCCACCAGCAGAGGGGGGACGACGGATGAAGCTTTCTTT
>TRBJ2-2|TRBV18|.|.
CASSPDSGELFF
TGTGCCAGCTCACCGGATTCCGGGGAGCTGTTTTTT
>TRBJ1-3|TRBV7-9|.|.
CASSLETVSNTIYF
TGTGCCAGCAGCTTAGAAACAGTCTCTAACACCATATATTTT
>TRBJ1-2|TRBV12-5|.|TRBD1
CASGLSLPAGGGRGYTF
TGTGCTAGTGGTTTGAGCCTGCCTGCAGGGGGCGGAAGAGGCTACACCTTC